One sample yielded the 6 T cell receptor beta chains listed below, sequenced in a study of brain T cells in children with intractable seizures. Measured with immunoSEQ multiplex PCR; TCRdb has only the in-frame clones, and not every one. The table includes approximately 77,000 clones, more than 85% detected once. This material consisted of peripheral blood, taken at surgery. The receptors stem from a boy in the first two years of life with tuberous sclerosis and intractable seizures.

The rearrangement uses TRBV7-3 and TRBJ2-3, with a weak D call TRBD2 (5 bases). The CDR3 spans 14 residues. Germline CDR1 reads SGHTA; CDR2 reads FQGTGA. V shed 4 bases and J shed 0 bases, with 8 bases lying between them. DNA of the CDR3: TGTGCCAGCAGCTCAAGCGGAAGCACAGATACGCAGTATTTT. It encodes CASSSSGSTDTQYF.

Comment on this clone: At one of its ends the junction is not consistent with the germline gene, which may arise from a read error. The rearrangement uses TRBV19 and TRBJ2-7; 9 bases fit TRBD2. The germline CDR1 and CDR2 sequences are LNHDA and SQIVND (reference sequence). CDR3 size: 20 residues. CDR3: CASSYECAGGPGVSSCEQYF. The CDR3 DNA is TGTGCCAGTAGTTATGAGTGTGCGGGAGGGCCGGGCGTCTCATCCTGCGAGCAGTACTTC.

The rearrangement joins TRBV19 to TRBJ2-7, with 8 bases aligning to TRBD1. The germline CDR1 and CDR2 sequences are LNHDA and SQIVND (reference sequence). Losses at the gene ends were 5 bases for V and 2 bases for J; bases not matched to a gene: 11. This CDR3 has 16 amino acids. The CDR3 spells CASSVDHRGKPYEQYF. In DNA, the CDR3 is TGTGCCAGTAGTGTGGATCACAGGGGGAAACCCTACGAGCAGTACTTC.

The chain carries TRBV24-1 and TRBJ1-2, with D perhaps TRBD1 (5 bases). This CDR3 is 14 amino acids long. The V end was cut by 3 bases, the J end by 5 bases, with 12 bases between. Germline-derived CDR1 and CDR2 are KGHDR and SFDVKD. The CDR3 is CATSDTGRRYGYTF. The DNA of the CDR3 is TGTGCCACCAGTGATACGGGACGGAGATATGGCTACACCTTC.

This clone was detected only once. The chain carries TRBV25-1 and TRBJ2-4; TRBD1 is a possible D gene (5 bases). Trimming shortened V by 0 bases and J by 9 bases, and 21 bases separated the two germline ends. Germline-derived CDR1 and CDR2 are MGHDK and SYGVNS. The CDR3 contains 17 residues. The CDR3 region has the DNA TGTGCCAGCAGTGAATATAGTAAGGTTAGGGGCCAACCCATTCAGTACTTC. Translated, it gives CASSEYSKVRGQPIQYF.

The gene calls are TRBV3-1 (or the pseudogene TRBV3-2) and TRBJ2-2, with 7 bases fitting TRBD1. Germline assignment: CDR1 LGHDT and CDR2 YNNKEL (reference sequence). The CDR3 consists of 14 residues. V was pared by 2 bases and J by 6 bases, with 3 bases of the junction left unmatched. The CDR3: CASSQFQGAGELFF. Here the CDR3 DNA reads TGTGCCAGCAGCCAATTCCAGGGGGCCGGGGAGCTGTTTTTT.